Listed here are 28 T cell receptor beta chains from one sample, sequenced in a study of blood T cells in healthy people across ages. The second PCR ran roughly 6 to 11 cycles with a sample-barcoded 5' primer and J-beta primers. MiXCR was run by TCRdb on the 5' RACE reads, yielding one entry per CDR3 protein. The sample carries more than 550,000 distinct CDR3 sequences, roughly 20% recorded once. The sequenced sample was blood. These receptors were collected from a man between 65 and 80 years old in good health.

There are a few counts of this clonotype. Here the CDR3 omits its conserved ending phenylalanine or tryptophan, so a read error is the likely source. This CDR3 reads CASSLRGTEAFL. In nucleotides, the CDR3 is TGTGCCAGCAGCTTACGAGGCACTGAAGCTTTCCTT. The chain recombines TRBV7-2 with TRBJ1-1; D is unresolved. CDR3 size: 12 residues. Germline loops: CDR1 SGHTA, CDR2 FQGNSA. V was trimmed by 2 bases and J by 4 bases, leaving 5 bases between them.

This clonotype has just a few counts. This sequence joins TRBV6-6 and TRBJ2-1; 10 bases agree with TRBD2. The CDR3 is 15 residues long. V shed 6 bases, J shed 8 bases, and the junction held 10 bases outside the gene matches. CDR1 and CDR2 from the germline V gene are MNHNY and SVGAGI (reference sequence). CDR3 sequence: CASSQLAGDLYEQFF. CDR3 bases: TGTGCCAGCAGCCAGCTAGCGGGAGACTTATATGAGCAGTTCTTC.

The chain joins TRBV7-3 to TRBJ2-7; no reliable D call. Trimming cost V 3 bases and J 0 bases, with 21 bases left between them. The CDR3 has 18 residues. The germline CDR1 and CDR2 sequences are SGHTA and FQGTGA. CDR3 DNA: TGTGCCAGCAGCTTTTCTTTCGGTGACGGATTTAGCTCCTACGAGCAGTACGTC. It translates to CASSFSFGDGFSSYEQYV.

This chain joins TRBV3-1 and TRBJ2-1, with D maybe TRBD2 (7 bases). Trimming shortened V by 3 bases and J by 7 bases, and 16 bases separated the two germline ends. The germline CDR1 and CDR2 sequences are LGHDT and YNNKEL (reference sequence). The CDR3 runs 15 residues. This CDR3 reads CASSQGGGLGNEQFF. CDR3 nucleotides: TGTGCCAGCAGCCAGGGCGGGGGCCTAGGGAATGAGCAGTTCTTC.

This chain joins TRBV7-9 and TRBJ2-3; D may be TRBD2 (6 bases). The V gene lost 1 base and the J gene lost 6 bases, with 11 bases spanning the gap. CDR1 is SEHNR, CDR2 FQNEAQ, per germline (reference sequence). This CDR3 region has 14 residues. CDR3 nucleotides: TGTGCCAGCAGCTTAGGTGTGGCGGGGGATACGCAGTATTTT. It specifies CASSLGVAGDTQYF.

This clonotype was recorded many times. V usage is TRBV7-3 and J usage is TRBJ2-3, with TRBD2 matching 15 bases. Trimming took 2 bases from V and 7 from J; bases not matched to a gene: 4. This CDR3 spans 16 amino acids. Per germline, CDR1 SGHTA and CDR2 FQGTGA. The DNA for the CDR3 is TGTGCCAGCAGCTTAGAGGGGACTAGCGGGAGGAATACGCAGTATTTT. As protein: CASSLEGTSGRNTQYF.

This clonotype has a handful of counts. The chain joins TRBV20-1 to TRBJ2-2, with D tentatively TRBD1 (6 bases). From germline, CDR1 is DFQATT and CDR2 SNEGSKA (reference sequence). The CDR3 sequence is 18 residues long. Trimming stripped 0 bases from V and 3 bases from J, with 20 bases between. The CDR3 here is CSARDFSGVSRYTGELFF. DNA for the CDR3: TGCAGTGCTAGAGATTTTTCAGGGGTCTCGCGGTACACCGGGGAGCTGTTTTTT.

This clonotype was detected ten times or more. The chain links TRBV12-3 or TRBV12-4 to TRBJ1-6, with a possible D match to TRBD1 (6 bases). This CDR3 contains 13 residues. The ends were cut back, 6 bases at V and 10 bases at J, with 13 bases in the middle. The CDR3 region has the DNA TGTGCCAGCAGCGGACAGCGGGAGTCACCCCTCCACTTT. It yields the protein CASSGQRESPLHF.

Note on this clonotype: The junction departs from germline at one end; a sequencing error may be responsible. CDR3 in DNA: TGTGCCAGCAGTCGGGGGGGCACAGATACGCAGTATTTT. Translated, it gives CASSRGGTDTQYF. This chain links TRBV5-1 with TRBJ2-3; TRBD2 aligns across 7 bases. This CDR3 has 13 amino acids. CDR1 is SGHRS, CDR2 YFSETQ, per germline.

The chain is built from TRBV27 and TRBJ1-2; D might be TRBD1 (6 bases). Trimming removed 6 bases at V and 4 bases at J, with 15 bases between. The CDR3 runs 14 residues. Germline V gene data show CDR1 as MNHEY and CDR2 as SMNVEV (reference sequence). In DNA form, the CDR3 reads TGTGCCAGCAGGGGGTCGGGGGGCGGCTATGGCTACACCTTC. Encoded protein: CASRGSGGGYGYTF.

This clonotype has just a few counts. This chain connects TRBV18 to TRBJ1-3; unclear D gene. Trimming took off 0 bases at V and 0 bases at J, with 9 bases between the two ends. The CDR3 totals 16 residues. Germline CDR1 is KGHSH and CDR2 is LQKENI. The CDR3 coding sequence is TGTGCCAGCTCACCACCTCACGGACTCTCTGGAAACACCATATATTTT. It encodes CASSPPHGLSGNTIYF.

This clonotype turned up a few times. The rearrangement links TRBV6-5 to TRBJ1-1, with D hard to call. The CDR3 is 14 amino acids. V was clipped by 2 bases and J by 2 bases, with 9 bases between them. Germline V gene data show CDR1 as MNHEY and CDR2 as SVGAGI. The CDR3 DNA reads TGTGCCAGCAGTTACAAGACACCTAACACTGAAGCTTTCTTT. Its translation is CASSYKTPNTEAFF.

This clonotype was observed a handful of times. The chain has TRBV3-1 and TRBJ2-5; 13 bases line up with TRBD2. The CDR3 runs 15 residues. V trimming: 4 bases; J trimming: 3 bases; junction bases outside the gene matches: 2. CDR1 is LGHDT, CDR2 YNNKEL, per germline (reference sequence). CDR3 sequence: CASSRGTSGEETQYF. CDR3 nucleotide sequence: TGTGCCAGCAGCCGGGGGACTAGCGGGGAAGAGACCCAGTACTTC.

The chain recombines TRBV5-1 with TRBJ2-5; the D is unclear. The ends were cut back, 4 bases at V and 0 bases at J, with 13 bases in the middle. CDR1 and CDR2 (germline): SGHRS, YFSETQ. The CDR3 contains 15 residues. The chain's CDR3 is CASSLGIEYQETQYF. The CDR3 DNA reads as TGCGCCAGCAGCCTTGGAATAGAGTACCAAGAGACCCAGTACTTC.

V gene TRBV3-1 combines with J gene TRBJ2-7, with 7 bases fitting TRBD2. J was trimmed by 2 bases and V by 1 base; bases with no gene match: 11. The germline gives CDR1 LGHDT, CDR2 YNNKEL (reference sequence). The CDR3 extends over 17 amino acids. As DNA, the CDR3 is TGTGCCAGCAGCCAAGTCAACCAGCGGCTAGCGGCCTACGAGCAGTACTTC. It translates to CASSQVNQRLAAYEQYF.

This clonotype was seen a few times. This sequence joins TRBV6-2 or TRBV6-3 and TRBJ2-7; a weak D match, TRBD2 (5 bases). The CDR3 extends over 13 amino acids. Trimming removed 6 bases from V and 7 bases from J, with 16 bases in between. Germline loops: CDR1 MNHEY, CDR2 SVGEGT. The chain's CDR3 is CASSRPPSGEQYV. CDR3 coding DNA: TGTGCCAGCAGCCGACCACCATCGGGGGAGCAGTACGTC.

This clonotype is a singleton in its sample. The gene calls are TRBV29-1 and TRBJ2-1, with a weak D call TRBD2 (6 bases). Trimming removed 3 bases from V and 8 bases from J, with 14 bases in between. Germline V gene sequence: CDR1 SQVTM, CDR2 ANQGSEA. The CDR3 sequence is 13 residues long. The CDR3 region has the DNA TGCAGCGTTGAGAGGGACTCGGGGGATGAGCAGTTCTTC. Protein sequence: CSVERDSGDEQFF.

This clonotype showed up just a few times. V usage is TRBV5-1 and J usage is TRBJ2-3; 9 bases agree with TRBD1. CDR3 length: 15 amino acids. Trimming removed 2 bases from V and 3 bases from J; junction bases left unmatched: 4. Germline V gives CDR1 SGHRS, CDR2 YFSETQ. CDR3 region: CASSFRDRVTDTQYF. In DNA form, the CDR3 reads TGCGCCAGCAGCTTCCGGGACAGGGTAACAGATACGCAGTATTTT.

There are a few counts of this clonotype. This may stem from a read error, because a much larger clone lies one nucleotide away. The CDR3 spells CASSLALGARRKEQFF. The CDR3 DNA is TGTGCCAGCAGCTTAGCGTTGGGGGCGCGGCGCAAGGAGCAGTTCTTC. The V gene is TRBV11-1, the J gene TRBJ2-1, with D possibly being TRBD1 (6 bases). Trimming took 0 bases from V and 10 from J, leaving 19 bases between them. Germline lookup yields CDR1 SGHAT and CDR2 FQDESV (reference sequence). There are 16 residues in the CDR3. The complete variable domain, with remaining parts taken from reference TRBV11-1 and TRBJ2-1, reads EAEVAQSPRYKITEKSQAVAFWCDPISGHATLYWYRQILGQGPELLVQFQDESVVDDSQLPKDRFSAERLKGVDSTLKIQPAELGDSAMYLCASSLALGARRKEQFFGPGTRLTVL.

This clonotype showed up many times. The gene calls are TRBV3-1 and TRBJ2-5; D perhaps matches TRBD2 (6 bases). Germline-derived CDR1 and CDR2 are LGHDT and YNNKEL (reference sequence). This CDR3 has 14 amino acids. The V and J ends lost 1 base and 1 base respectively, with 7 bases between them. The CDR3 nucleotides read TGTGCCAGCAGCCAAGGACTAGGCCAAGAGACCCAGTACTTC. As protein: CASSQGLGQETQYF.

The J gene is TRBJ1-5, the V gene TRBV7-2, with D unresolved. The germline V and J ends were trimmed by 4 bases and 9 bases, with 16 bases remaining between them. In germline, CDR1 is SGHTA, CDR2 FQGNSA. The CDR3 is made up of 14 amino acids. The CDR3 spells CASSSPDRFRPQHF. CDR3 nucleotides: TGTGCCAGCAGCTCTCCCGACCGGTTTAGGCCCCAGCATTTT.

There are a few counts of this clonotype. The chain carries TRBV7-9 and TRBJ2-7, with 8 bases that match TRBD1. Germline V gene lookup returns CDR1 SEHNR and CDR2 FQNEAQ (reference sequence). The CDR3 totals 13 residues. The J segment lost 2 bases and the V segment lost 7 bases, leaving 4 bases of the junction unmatched. The CDR3 coding sequence is TGTGCCAGCACCACGACAGGGGCCTACGAGCAGTACTTC. Protein sequence: CASTTTGAYEQYF.

This clonotype was detected a few times. The gene calls are TRBV18 and TRBJ2-7; D not certain. In germline, CDR1 is KGHSH, CDR2 LQKENI. This CDR3 has 13 amino acids. The V gene lost 5 bases and the J gene lost 2 bases, with 10 bases spanning the gap. CDR3 DNA: TGTGCCAGCTCAGGTGACCTACCCTACGAGCAGTACTTC. Protein: CASSGDLPYEQYF.

This clonotype was picked up a small number of times. The chain couples TRBV18 to TRBJ2-7, with no clear D. CDR1 and CDR2 (germline): KGHSH, LQKENI. The CDR3 length is 14 residues. V lost 4 bases and J lost 0, with 10 bases in between. CDR3 sequence (DNA): TGTGCCAGCTCACTGGCACACATCTCCTACGAGCAGTACTTC. It is translated as CASSLAHISYEQYF. The full variable domain, in which reference TRBV18 and TRBJ2-7 provide the parts outside the CDR3, is NAGVMQNPRHLVRRRGQEARLRCSPMKGHSHVYWYRQLPEEGLKFMVYLQKENIIDESGMPKERFSAEFPKEGPSILRIQQVVRGDSAAYFCASSLAHISYEQYFGPGTRLTVT.

This rearrangement joins TRBV12-3 or TRBV12-4 to TRBJ2-7; D possibly matches TRBD1 or TRBD2 (5 bases each). Trimming left V 5 bases short and J 5 bases short, with 16 bases between. The CDR3 length is 14 residues. Here the CDR3 DNA reads TGTGCCAGCAGTCGGGGCGCAGGCGGCCACGAGCAGTACTTC. Protein product: CASSRGAGGHEQYF.

This clonotype was counted only a few times. V and J are TRBV28 and TRBJ1-1; D possibly corresponds to TRBD1 (6 bases). V lost 6 bases and J lost 11, with 19 bases in between. CDR3 length: 13 amino acids. From germline, CDR1 is MDHEN and CDR2 SYDVKM. The CDR3 region has the DNA TGTGCCAGCAGACCACGGGTCGGGCAGGGGGCTTTCTTT. Its protein product is CASRPRVGQGAFF.

This clonotype was seen ten or more times. This chain joins TRBV12-3 or TRBV12-4 and TRBJ2-5; D gene uncertain. CDR3 length equals 13 residues. Trimming cost V 3 bases and J 2 bases, with 7 bases left between them. The CDR3 sequence: CASSFNTQETQYF. The CDR3 nucleotides read TGTGCCAGCAGTTTTAACACTCAAGAGACCCAGTACTTC.

This clonotype was counted a few times. The chain uses TRBV20-1 and TRBJ1-2, with D tentatively TRBD1 (5 bases). Germline CDR1 is DFQATT and CDR2 is SNEGSKA (reference sequence). Trimming cost V 0 bases and J 5 bases, with 10 bases left between them. The CDR3 extends over 13 amino acids. DNA of the CDR3: TGCAGTGCTAGAGAGACAGCAAAATATGGCTACACCTTC. Amino acid sequence: CSARETAKYGYTF.